Each of the 25 T cell receptor beta chains below was sequenced from the same sample in a study of cytomegalovirus exposure and HLA in healthy donors. PCR amplification relied on 60 Vbeta primers (plus 13 Jbeta primers). Repertoires were generated with immunoSEQ multiplex PCR, while TCRdb's copy carries only in-frame clones and drops some. The data hold 200,000 or so clones, with 70% to 85% observed a single time. Sequenced input: PBMCs. These receptor sequences come from a male donor in good health and CMV-seronegative.

With respect to this clone: Given the absence of the conserved phenylalanine or tryptophan at the CDR3 end, a read error is likely. It is unclear where the CDR3 begins or ends on the DNA, so no DNA is shown, and the CDR3 is as TCRdb lists it. The V call is TRBV28, the J call TRBJ1-5. Germline CDR1 is MDHEN and CDR2 is SYDVKM. The CDR3 totals 11 residues, both ends included. The CDR3 sequence is CASSRANLVII.

The rearrangement links TRBV6-5 to TRBJ1-1; 10 nucleotides line up with TRBD1. The germline V gene encodes CDR1 MNHEY and CDR2 SVGAGI. V trimming: 5 bases; J trimming: 5 bases; junction bases outside the gene matches: 5. The CDR3 spans 14 residues. CDR3 DNA: TGTGCCAGCAGTCGGGACAGGGGTGATACTGAAGCTTTCTTT. Amino acid sequence: CASSRDRGDTEAFF.

Of note for this clone: One end of the junction is discordant with germline, which a read error may explain. V usage is TRBV7-9 and J usage is TRBJ1-4, with TRBD1 matching 9 bases. CDR1 is SEHNR and CDR2 is FQNEAQ in the germline V gene (reference sequence). This CDR3 region has 15 residues. CDR3 residues: CSSSSRDRESEKLFF. The CDR3, as DNA: TGTTCCAGCAGCTCCCGGGACAGGGAATCAGAAAAACTGTTTTTT.

The CDR3 reads CASSQARASGSRGTDTQYF. DNA for the CDR3: TGCGCCAGCAGCCAAGCACGGGCTAGCGGGAGTAGGGGCACAGATACGCAGTATTTT. The V and J genes are TRBV4-1 and TRBJ2-3; TRBD2 matches at 10 bases. The CDR3 is made up of 19 amino acids. Trimming cost V 1 base and J 1 base; bases outside gene matches: 11. CDR1 is MGHRA, CDR2 YSYEKL, per germline.

The chain employs TRBV20-1 and TRBJ2-7, with no clear D. CDR3 length equals 10 residues. CDR1 and CDR2 (germline): DFQATT, SNEGSKA (reference sequence). V dropped 3 bases and J dropped 5 bases, with 5 bases sitting between them. The CDR3 DNA is TGCAGTGCTAGTCGAGACGAGCAGTACTTC. It translates to CSASRDEQYF.

This chain joins TRBV19 and TRBJ2-2; 9 bases map to TRBD2. From germline, CDR1 is LNHDA and CDR2 SQIVND (reference sequence). CDR3 length: 16 residues. Unmatched junction bases numbered 10, after V lost 7 bases and J lost 4 bases. The CDR3 DNA follows: TGTGCCAGTATCCTCTTTAGCGGGAGTGGCACCGGGGAGCTGTTTTTT. It codes for CASILFSGSGTGELFF. Filled out from reference TRBV19 and TRBJ2-2, the complete variable domain reads DGGITQSPKYLFRKEGQNVTLSCEQNLNHDAMYWYRQDPGQGLRLIYYSQIVNDFQKGDIAEGYSVSREKKESFPLTVTSAQKNPTAFYLCASILFSGSGTGELFFGEGSRLTVL.

V and J are TRBV5-1 and TRBJ2-3; D possibly corresponds to TRBD1 (6 bases). The germline V gene encodes CDR1 SGHRS and CDR2 YFSETQ. This CDR3 is built from 15 residues. V was trimmed by 0 bases and J by 3 bases, leaving 11 bases between them. Written as DNA, the CDR3 is TGCGCCAGCAGCTTGGGAATCCAGGGGACAGATACGCAGTATTTT. It is translated as CASSLGIQGTDTQYF.

This clone came up once. V usage is TRBV18 and J usage is TRBJ2-7; TRBD2 is a possible D gene (6 bases). The germline V gene has CDR1 KGHSH and CDR2 LQKENI. This CDR3 is 15 amino acids long. Between the trimmed V and J ends, which lost 3 bases and 3 bases, there was a span of 15 bases. DNA for the CDR3: TGTGCCAGCTCACCCCGGGGGACGGGACTCTACGAGCAGTACTTC. This codes for CASSPRGTGLYEQYF.

This clone has a handful of counts. The chain joins TRBV7-9 to TRBJ1-1, with D perhaps TRBD1 (6 bases). Trimming took 3 bases from V and 6 from J, leaving 23 bases between them. There are 17 residues in the CDR3. Germline values: CDR1 SEHNR, CDR2 FQNEAQ (reference sequence). Here the CDR3 DNA reads TGTGCCAGCAGCTTCTTCGGGACACAAGGTTTGAAAGCTGAAGCTTTCTTT. Its protein is CASSFFGTQGLKAEAFF.

The chain is built from TRBV11-2 and TRBJ1-4; D gene uncertain. The CDR3 extends over 13 amino acids. V lost 6 bases and J 7 bases, leaving 12 bases between the germline ends. The germline V gene has CDR1 SGHAT and CDR2 FQNNGV. The CDR3 DNA reads TGTGCCAGCAGTATCCGGCCGGGTGAAAAACTGTTTTTT. Amino acid sequence: CASSIRPGEKLFF.

The rearrangement joins TRBV5-1 to TRBJ2-2, with D perhaps matching TRBD2 (6 bases). Trimming took 3 bases from V and 2 from J, leaving 11 bases between them. Per germline, CDR1 SGHRS and CDR2 YFSETQ. The CDR3 has 15 amino acids. CDR3 nucleotide sequence: TGCGCCAGCAGCTCTGGGGGAGGTAACACCGGGGAGCTGTTTTTT. This sequence encodes CASSSGGGNTGELFF.

This clone was observed a handful of times. The chain combines TRBV6-5 with TRBJ1-5, with TRBD1 identical over 7 bases. CDR1 is MNHEY and CDR2 is SVGAGI in the germline V gene. With 11 bases clipped from V and 3 bases from J, the junction kept 7 bases outside the gene matches. CDR3 length: 13 amino acids. The chain's CDR3 is CAGNRGNNQPQHF. The CDR3 nucleotides are TGTGCCGGGAACAGGGGAAACAATCAGCCCCAGCATTTT.

The chain uses TRBV29-1 and TRBJ2-7; 8 bases are shared with TRBD2. V was pared by 4 bases and J by 7 bases, with 12 bases of the junction left unmatched. Germline CDR1 is SQVTM and CDR2 is ANQGSEA. The CDR3 is made up of 14 amino acids. For the CDR3, the DNA is TGCAGCGTTGGTGTTGGAAGCGGGAGAGGGGAGCAGTACTTC. Protein: CSVGVGSGRGEQYF.

V is TRBV18 and J is TRBJ1-1; TRBD1 aligns across 7 bases. Germline V CDR1 and CDR2: KGHSH, LQKENI. This CDR3 contains 14 residues. The V segment lost 3 bases and the J segment 6 bases; nucleotides outside the gene matches: 7. This CDR3 reads CASSPDRLAAEAFF. The CDR3 DNA is TGTGCCAGCTCACCGGACAGGTTGGCGGCTGAAGCTTTCTTT.

J is TRBJ2-7 and V is TRBV5-5; no firm D call. V gave up 0 bases and J gave up 3 bases, with 10 bases separating them. CDR1 SGHKS and CDR2 YYEKEE come from the germline V gene (reference sequence). The CDR3 covers 14 residues. The CDR3 here is CASSLDSLDYEQYF. The CDR3 DNA reads TGTGCCAGCAGCTTGGACAGTCTGGACTACGAGCAGTACTTC.

The J gene is TRBJ1-2, the V gene TRBV4-2; 9 bases are shared with TRBD1. Germline loops: CDR1 LGHNA, CDR2 YNFKEQ. The V and J ends lost 0 bases and 6 bases, in that order; junction bases with no gene match: 5. The CDR3 sequence is 15 residues long. CDR3 nucleotide sequence: TGTGCCAGCAGCCAAGACGCAAGGGACAGGGATGGCTACACCTTC. Its protein product is CASSQDARDRDGYTF.

The rearrangement uses TRBV28 and TRBJ2-2; possible D gene TRBD1, 5 bases. Looked up from germline, CDR1 is MDHEN and CDR2 is SYDVKM. Deletions cut 5 bases from V and 1 base from J, with 11 bases between. The CDR3 covers 15 residues. The CDR3 coding sequence is TGTGCCAGCAGTCCGGCAGGGCGGAACACCGGGGAGCTGTTTTTT. This gives the protein CASSPAGRNTGELFF.

The rearrangement joins TRBV19 to TRBJ2-3; 7 bases align to TRBD1. Germline lookup yields CDR1 LNHDA and CDR2 SQIVND (reference sequence). This CDR3 has 14 residues. Trimming removed 3 bases from V and 6 bases from J; junction bases left unmatched: 6. DNA of the CDR3: TGTGCCAGTAGTATCCAGCCGACAGGGGATACGCAGTATTTT. Translating gives CASSIQPTGDTQYF.

In this sample, this clone turned up once. V usage is TRBV11-3 and J usage is TRBJ2-5; a weak D match, TRBD2 (7 bases). This CDR3 has 15 residues. V lost 5 bases to trimming and J lost 2 bases, with 15 bases between them. From germline, CDR1 is SGHNT and CDR2 YENEEA. CDR3 DNA: TGTGCCAGCAGCGCAGGGGAGGGGCGGCAAGAGACCCAGTACTTC. Translation gives CASSAGEGRQETQYF.

The chain links TRBV5-1 to TRBJ2-2, with no clear D. V dropped 2 bases and J dropped 0 bases, with 5 bases sitting between them. The CDR3 has 14 amino acids. Germline V gene data show CDR1 as SGHRS and CDR2 as YFSETQ. The DNA of the CDR3 is TGCGCCAGCAGCTTAGACACGAACACCGGGGAGCTGTTTTTT. Its protein is CASSLDTNTGELFF.

The genes are TRBV7-9 and TRBJ2-7, with 8 bases that match TRBD1. Germline lookup yields CDR1 SEHNR and CDR2 FQNEAQ (reference sequence). V gave up 1 base and J gave up 3 bases; unmatched junction bases: 11. The CDR3 consists of 17 residues. The CDR3 nucleotides read TGTGCCAGCAGCTTAGTAGGAGGGACAGGATACAACTACGAGCAGTACTTC. Residues: CASSLVGGTGYNYEQYF.

Here the CDR3 DNA reads TGCGCCAGCAGCCAAGGGCTAGCATCAGAGACCCAGTACTTC. This encodes CASSQGLASETQYF. The rearrangement uses TRBV4-1 and TRBJ2-5, with D perhaps TRBD2 (5 bases). The CDR3 totals 14 residues. V dropped 1 base and J dropped 4 bases, with 10 bases sitting between them. Germline values: CDR1 MGHRA, CDR2 YSYEKL.

The gene calls are TRBV4-1 and TRBJ2-7; possibly TRBD2 for D (6 bases). Looked up from germline, CDR1 is MGHRA and CDR2 is YSYEKL. Trimming removed 1 base at V and 4 bases at J, with 11 bases between. CDR3 length: 14 amino acids. The CDR3 loop reads CASSQGAGPYEQYF. The CDR3 DNA follows: TGCGCCAGCAGCCAAGGGGCGGGACCTTACGAGCAGTACTTC.

A remark on this clone: The germline gene is not matched at one end of the junction; a read error may be the cause. The sample holds other DNA sequences that translate to the same CDR3. The gene calls are TRBV6-1 and TRBJ1-5; D is possibly TRBD1 (6 bases). The CDR3 length is 16 residues. In germline, CDR1 is MNHNS, CDR2 SASEGT. The CDR3 reads CASSGQQGWSNQPQHF. The CDR3 DNA sequence: TGTGCCAGTAGTGGCCAACAGGGTTGGAGCAATCAGCCCCAGCATTTT.

J is TRBJ2-7 and V is TRBV9, with 7 bases identical to TRBD2. Germline V gene lookup returns CDR1 SGDLS and CDR2 YYNGEE. The CDR3 loop spans 16 amino acids. Trimming at V came to 3 bases and at J to 1 base, leaving 10 bases not matched to a gene. The CDR3 spells CASSGGEGAISYEQYF. In nucleotides, the CDR3 is TGTGCCAGCAGCGGGGGGGAGGGAGCAATTTCCTACGAGCAGTACTTC.